This is a list of T cell receptor beta chains from one sample in a study of shared clonotypes between healthy human individuals. Here immunoSEQ multiplex PCR was the method, and the copy in TCRdb shows in-frame clones only, minus some. The table has over a million clones, approximately 98.5% seen once. Input material: naive CD4+ T cells sorted from blood. These receptors all come from a man aged 25-45 years in good health. The conserved cysteine and the conserved F or W are not part of the CDR3 here.

V: TRBV2; J: TRBJ1-5; CDR3: ASGDRGRHQPQH
V: TRBV5-4; J: TRBJ2-2; CDR3: ASSPPQAPGGTGELF
V: TRBV4-3; J: TRBJ2-7; CDR3: ASSQDTGLAGYEQY
V: TRBV5-5; J: TRBJ2-1; CDR3: ASSLGGQVEQF
V: TRBV18; J: TRBJ2-7; CDR3: ASSPTGTGLSEQY
V: TRBV9; J: TRBJ2-7; CDR3: ASSVGQKGYEQY
V: TRBV6-1; J: TRBJ1-2; CDR3: ASSEPDRVSGYT
V: TRBV7-6; J: TRBJ2-1; CDR3: ASSPSTVTYNEQF
V: TRBV5-1; J: TRBJ2-5; CDR3: ASSPGQGQTQY
V: TRBV15; J: TRBJ2-1; CDR3: ATSRTTPYNEQF
V: TRBV9; J: TRBJ2-6; CDR3: ASSVLAGAGANVLT
V: TRBV30; J: TRBJ1-2; CDR3: AWTFVGGEERGYT
V: TRBV2; J: TRBJ1-1; CDR3: ASSEFQVGTEAF
V: TRBV5-1; J: TRBJ1-2; CDR3: ASSLEATGHGYT
V: TRBV28; J: TRBJ1-2; CDR3: ASSYQGDYGYT
V: TRBV4-1; J: TRBJ2-3; CDR3: ASSHQVSDTQY
V: TRBV13; J: TRBJ2-7; CDR3: ASSPGLAGVNEQY
V: TRBV2; J: TRBJ1-1; CDR3: ASSGDTPYAF
V: TRBV2; J: TRBJ2-3; CDR3: ASSRRETDTQY
V: TRBV6-6; J: TRBJ2-3; CDR3: ASTPYHGTATDTQY
V: TRBV2; J: TRBJ2-3; CDR3: ASDLDTQY
V: TRBV5-8; J: TRBJ2-7; CDR3: ASSHTGGVAYEQY
V: TRBV2; J: TRBJ2-1; CDR3: ASKGSDYNEQF
V: TRBV28; J: TRBJ1-5; CDR3: ASRPGHGGGQPQH
V: TRBV25-1; J: TRBJ2-7; CDR3: ASSGDRSPYEQY
V: TRBV5-1; J: TRBJ2-1; CDR3: ASRWTSGNNEQF
V: TRBV7-2; J: TRBJ2-1; CDR3: ASARDPAGGPYNEQF
V: TRBV2; J: TRBJ2-7; CDR3: ASSEGKREVYEQY
V: TRBV7-3; J: TRBJ2-2; CDR3: ATIPRGTGATGELF
V: TRBV7-4; J: TRBJ1-5; CDR3: ASSFFLNHGGN
V: TRBV19; J: TRBJ1-5; CDR3: ASRQGRSNNQPQH
V: TRBV19; J: TRBJ1-5; CDR3: ASSMPRQGIWPQH
V: TRBV5-1; J: TRBJ2-1; CDR3: ASSLSGKLRTQNEQF
V: TRBV2; J: TRBJ2-2; CDR3: ASSELRINTGELF
V: TRBV7-2; J: TRBJ2-1; CDR3: ASSASGGPTRF
V: TRBV28; J: TRBJ1-5; CDR3: ASSLEAFYQPQH
V: TRBV29-1; J: TRBJ2-7; CDR3: SVLAGGFSYEQY
V: TRBV6-5; J: TRBJ2-7; CDR3: ASRGHQSSYEQY
V: TRBV5-1; J: TRBJ2-3; CDR3: ASSLLPADTQY
V: TRBV5-1; J: TRBJ2-7; CDR3: ASSLNSGGIYEQY
V: TRBV28; J: TRBJ1-2; CDR3: ASSLPGGGYGYT
V: TRBV23-1; J: TRBJ2-3; CDR3: ASSQPPSSGRAPDTQY
V: TRBV18; J: TRBJ1-3; CDR3: ASSLLGEGTSGNTIY
V: TRBV5-1; J: TRBJ1-1; CDR3: ASSSTTGENTEAF
V: TRBV5-5; J: TRBJ1-3; CDR3: ASSLAPGIGSGNTIY
V: TRBV5-8; J: TRBJ1-1; CDR3: ASRLEDRRNTEAF
V: TRBV11-2; J: TRBJ2-3; CDR3: ASSARFTADTQY